This record looks at one T cell receptor beta chain sequence and its context. This clonotype was picked up a small number of times. What antigen it recognizes has not been identified. Base-call qualities are not available, and no considerably larger clone is one nucleotide away. This entry is derived from a study of T-cell memory formation after mild COVID-19 (dated by TCRdb to about 2021). For the study in its entirety: TCR sequence clusters from the two donors were found to be largely donor specific. In two donors, T-cell clones that expanded and contracted after mild COVID-19 were tracked by sequencing TCRalpha and TCRbeta repertoires over time. The cohort comprised two young, previously healthy adult volunteers, one female and one male. Here is what the overall study found, with its caveats: Contracting CD4+ clones turned up mainly in the CM and EM memory subsets, whereas EMRA was where CD8+ clones were enriched. Only two mild cases were covered in the study, and larger cohorts including severe cases with pre-infection samples were considered necessary. SARS-CoV-2 specificity of the second-wave clones peaking on day 37 was not confirmed. Some responding clones were found in pre-infection memory, which suggests that pre-existing cross-reactive memory T cells took part in the SARS-CoV-2 response. Clones contracting from day 15 to 85 had balanced CD4/CD8 phenotypes, while a second wave expanding from day 15 to 37 was biased towards CD4+.

The instrument given in TCRdb is Illumina NovaSeq 6000. Using 5'RACE with constant-segment primers, TCRalpha and TCRbeta cDNA libraries were constructed, with sample barcodes and unique molecular identifiers added in the process. RNA was extracted from every sample with Trizol reagent. Amplification of the libraries took two PCR steps, and the second step added a second sample barcode plus Illumina TruSeq adapters. The libraries were sequenced on an Illumina NovaSeq using 2 x 150 bp paired-end reads. The paper's data handling went like this. With migec v1.2.7, reads were demultiplexed and then collapsed into UMI-guided consensus sequences. Using mixcr v2.1.11, UMI consensuses were aligned to TRA and TRB V and J templates and then assembled into clonotypes. Expanded or contracted clonotypes were those called significant by both edgeR and NoisET, with noise models trained on biological replicates. edgeR calls used a false discovery rate-adjusted p below 0.01 and a log2 fold-change threshold of 1. As an exploratory analysis of dynamics, PCA with hierarchical clustering was applied to max-normalized trajectories of the 1000 most abundant clonotypes. Separately sequenced CD4+ and CD8+ repertoires were used to assign a CD4 or CD8 phenotype to each responding clone. In-frame beta chains were kept once TCRdb had trimmed the public reads at Q25 with fastp and called clones with MiXCR. Every entry covers one CDR3 protein and lists the most common genes and DNA from its rows. TCRdb's processing, not the study's, gives the V and J calls here. Recorded for this sample are about 610,000 distinct CDR3 sequences; around a sixth of them occurred a single time. The leading ten clones occupy around 7.8% of the sample.

V sheds 1 base and J sheds 5 bases, leaving 14 bases between their ends. The CDR3 goes from the cysteine to the phenylalanine over 15 residues. Kept here is only the CDR3 DNA, which spans 45 bases and is read in frame from base 1. From a lookup of the germline V gene, CDR1 and CDR2 are SGHVS and FNYEAQ. Ficoll-Paque density gradient centrifugation was the method used to isolate PBMCs. The sequence came from an adult woman who had mild COVID-19 (a few samples of this study predate the infection). The sample titles of this study are shuffled in the database, so cell type and time point are left out; the donor was told from shared clones. The sequenced material came from PBMCs or a T cell subset sorted from them (not recorded which). The receptor chain draws on TRBV7-6 and TRBJ1-2, with no reliable assignment of the D segment. Read as DNA, the sequence is TGTGCCAGCAGCTTAGATACGGGCAGCACATATGGCTACACCTTC. Translated, this is CASSLDTGSTYGYTF.